Listed below are T cell receptor beta chains from one sample, sequenced in a study of blood T cell repertoires in COVID-19. Sequencing used immunoSEQ multiplex PCR; TCRdb keeps in-frame clones, though not all of them. Of roughly 86,000 clones in the sample, around 81% were seen once. Sequencing used peripheral blood. These receptors came from a woman in her 70s with acute or convalescent COVID-19. Both conserved end residues are part of each CDR3. A D gene is named only where the DNA matches it firmly. Clone size appears in some rows only: once, few, many, or a class for an expanded clone.

J gene: TRBJ2-3; clone size: -; CDR3 length: 18; V gene: TRBV7-6; D gene: -; CDR3 protein: CASSFFGTSSASTDTQYF; CDR3 DNA: TGTGCCAGCAGCTTTTTCGGCACTAGCTCAGCTAGCACAGATACGCAGTATTTT
J gene: TRBJ1-6; clone size: -; CDR3 length: 17; V gene: TRBV19; D gene: TRBD1; CDR3 protein: CASSSGQGGPYNSPLHF; CDR3 DNA: TGTGCCAGTAGTTCGGGACAGGGTGGACCCTATAATTCACCCCTCCACTTT
J gene: TRBJ2-5; clone size: once; CDR3 length: 14; V gene: TRBV2; D gene: -; CDR3 protein: CASSRLSHQETQYF; CDR3 DNA: TGTGCCAGCAGCCGACTGAGCCACCAAGAGACCCAGTACTTC
J gene: TRBJ2-1; clone size: -; CDR3 length: 19; V gene: TRBV9; D gene: TRBD2; CDR3 protein: CASSVGRQRGAWSYNEQFF; CDR3 DNA: TGTGCCAGCAGCGTAGGCCGGCAGCGGGGGGCGTGGTCCTACAATGAGCAGTTCTTC
J gene: TRBJ2-2; clone size: once; CDR3 length: 15; V gene: TRBV27; D gene: -; CDR3 protein: CASSLRGTNTGELFF; CDR3 DNA: TGTGCCAGCAGTTTAAGGGGGACGAACACCGGGGAGCTGTTTTTT
J gene: TRBJ2-7; clone size: -; CDR3 length: 14; V gene: TRBV6-5; D gene: -; CDR3 protein: CASMKQGIQYEQYF; CDR3 DNA: TGTGCCAGCATGAAACAGGGTATCCAATACGAGCAGTACTTC
J gene: TRBJ2-1; clone size: -; CDR3 length: 16; V gene: TRBV7-3; D gene: TRBD2; CDR3 protein: CASSLSGGLGRNEQFF; CDR3 DNA: TGTGCCAGCAGCTTGTCGGGGGGACTAGGGCGCAACGAGCAGTTCTTC
J gene: TRBJ1-5; clone size: -; CDR3 length: 18; V gene: TRBV4-1; D gene: -; CDR3 protein: CASSQERVVNLGNQPQHF; CDR3 DNA: TGCGCCAGCAGCCAAGAACGCGTGGTGAATCTTGGCAATCAGCCCCAGCATTTT
J gene: TRBJ2-7; clone size: few; CDR3 length: 15; V gene: TRBV6-6; D gene: TRBD2; CDR3 protein: CASTISGGENYEQYF; CDR3 DNA: TGTGCCAGCACTATTAGCGGGGGGGAAAACTACGAGCAGTACTTC
J gene: TRBJ2-1; clone size: -; CDR3 length: 12; V gene: TRBV30; D gene: -; CDR3 protein: CAWSAFPNEQFF; CDR3 DNA: TGTGCCTGGAGTGCCTTTCCCAATGAGCAGTTCTTC
J gene: TRBJ1-6; clone size: -; CDR3 length: 15; V gene: TRBV19; D gene: TRBD1; CDR3 protein: CASSIKGQGNSPLHF; CDR3 DNA: TGTGCCAGTAGTATTAAAGGACAGGGAAATTCACCCCTCCACTTT
J gene: TRBJ2-2; clone size: -; CDR3 length: 16; V gene: TRBV5-1; D gene: TRBD2; CDR3 protein: CASSPWVAGNTGELFF; CDR3 DNA: TGCGCCAGCAGCCCTTGGGTAGCGGGGAACACCGGGGAGCTGTTTTTT
J gene: TRBJ2-5; clone size: -; CDR3 length: 15; V gene: TRBV6-1; D gene: TRBD2; CDR3 protein: CASSDGTSVQETQYF; CDR3 DNA: TGTGCCAGCAGTGATGGGACTAGCGTCCAAGAGACCCAGTACTTC
J gene: TRBJ1-1; clone size: -; CDR3 length: 13; V gene: TRBV5-1; D gene: -; CDR3 protein: CASMGLLNTEAFF; CDR3 DNA: TGCGCCAGCATGGGACTGCTCAACACTGAAGCTTTCTTT
J gene: TRBJ2-3; clone size: -; CDR3 length: 15; V gene: TRBV19; D gene: TRBD2; CDR3 protein: CASRRSGGGADTQYF; CDR3 DNA: TGTGCCAGTAGGCGGAGCGGGGGCGGGGCAGATACGCAGTATTTT
J gene: TRBJ1-3; clone size: -; CDR3 length: 15; V gene: TRBV5-6; D gene: TRBD1; CDR3 protein: CASSRLTGAGNTIYF; CDR3 DNA: TGTGCCAGCAGCCGTTTGACAGGGGCGGGAAACACCATATATTTT
J gene: TRBJ2-1; clone size: -; CDR3 length: 15; V gene: TRBV3-1/TRBV3-2; D gene: TRBD2; CDR3 protein: CASSQERGSYNEQFF; CDR3 DNA: TGTGCCAGCAGCCAAGAGCGGGGGAGCTACAATGAGCAGTTCTTC
J gene: TRBJ2-3; clone size: -; CDR3 length: 16; V gene: TRBV5-1; D gene: -; CDR3 protein: CASSFGQALSPDTQYF; CDR3 DNA: TGCGCCAGCAGCTTCGGCCAGGCCTTGTCGCCAGATACGCAGTATTTT
J gene: TRBJ1-1; clone size: -; CDR3 length: 15; V gene: TRBV18; D gene: -; CDR3 protein: CASSPQAGQNTEAFF; CDR3 DNA: TGTGCCAGCTCACCCCAAGCGGGACAGAACACTGAAGCTTTCTTT
J gene: TRBJ1-1; clone size: -; CDR3 length: 14; V gene: TRBV11-2; D gene: -; CDR3 protein: CASRKGNGNTEAFF; CDR3 DNA: TGTGCCAGCAGAAAGGGGAATGGGAACACTGAAGCTTTCTTT
J gene: TRBJ1-2; clone size: -; CDR3 length: 14; V gene: TRBV6-5; D gene: TRBD1; CDR3 protein: CASSRQGALSGYTF; CDR3 DNA: TGTGCCAGCAGTAGACAGGGGGCGCTTTCAGGCTACACCTTC
J gene: TRBJ2-5; clone size: -; CDR3 length: 16; V gene: TRBV21-1; D gene: -; CDR3 protein: CASRLSVNRGRETQYF; CDR3 DNA: TGTGCCAGCAGACTATCGGTAAACAGGGGAAGGGAGACCCAGTACTTC
J gene: TRBJ1-3; clone size: once; CDR3 length: 15; V gene: TRBV11-2; D gene: -; CDR3 protein: CASSPAGFSGNTIYF; CDR3 DNA: TGTGCCAGCAGCCCCGCGGGGTTCTCTGGAAACACCATATATTTT
J gene: TRBJ1-1; clone size: -; CDR3 length: 17; V gene: TRBV6-2/TRBV6-3; D gene: -; CDR3 protein: CASSYSWTRHPKGEAFF; CDR3 DNA: TGTGCCAGCAGTTACTCCTGGACACGCCATCCCAAGGGTGAAGCTTTCTTT
J gene: TRBJ2-7; clone size: -; CDR3 length: 14; V gene: TRBV6-5; D gene: -; CDR3 protein: CASSSGRGGYEQYF; CDR3 DNA: TGTGCCAGCAGTTCAGGACGGGGAGGCTACGAGCAGTACTTC
J gene: TRBJ2-1; clone size: -; CDR3 length: 14; V gene: TRBV3-1/TRBV3-2; D gene: -; CDR3 protein: CASSLGGPYNEQFF; CDR3 DNA: TGTGCCAGCAGCCTCGGAGGTCCCTACAATGAGCAGTTCTTC
J gene: TRBJ1-1; clone size: -; CDR3 length: 13; V gene: TRBV24-1; D gene: -; CDR3 protein: CATSAQGYTEAFF; CDR3 DNA: TGTGCCACCAGTGCCCAGGGGTACACTGAAGCTTTCTTT
J gene: TRBJ2-7; clone size: -; CDR3 length: 14; V gene: TRBV7-2; D gene: -; CDR3 protein: CASSPASYSYEQYF; CDR3 DNA: TGTGCCAGCAGCCCCGCCTCCTACAGTTACGAGCAGTACTTC
J gene: TRBJ1-1; clone size: -; CDR3 length: 14; V gene: TRBV18; D gene: -; CDR3 protein: CASSPGLDMGEAFF; CDR3 DNA: TGTGCCAGCTCACCGGGGCTGGATATGGGGGAAGCTTTCTTT
J gene: TRBJ2-2; clone size: few; CDR3 length: 14; V gene: TRBV11-2; D gene: TRBD1; CDR3 protein: CASSRDRVSGELFF; CDR3 DNA: TGTGCCAGCAGTCGGGACAGGGTATCCGGGGAGCTGTTTTTT
J gene: TRBJ2-4; clone size: -; CDR3 length: 15; V gene: TRBV3-1/TRBV3-2; D gene: -; CDR3 protein: CASSQVSGDENIQYF; CDR3 DNA: TGTGCCAGCAGCCAAGTCTCAGGGGACGAAAACATTCAGTACTTC
J gene: TRBJ2-1; clone size: -; CDR3 length: 14; V gene: TRBV5-4; D gene: TRBD1; CDR3 protein: CASSDGQGAYEQFF; CDR3 DNA: TGTGCCAGCAGCGACGGACAGGGGGCCTATGAGCAGTTCTTC
J gene: TRBJ1-5; clone size: -; CDR3 length: 14; V gene: TRBV10-3; D gene: TRBD1; CDR3 protein: CAARDRGDNQPQHF; CDR3 DNA: TGTGCCGCGCGGGACAGGGGAGACAATCAGCCCCAGCATTTT
J gene: TRBJ2-5; clone size: -; CDR3 length: 11; V gene: TRBV6-5; D gene: -; CDR3 protein: CASKQQETQYF; CDR3 DNA: TGTGCCAGCAAACAGCAAGAGACCCAGTACTTC
J gene: TRBJ1-6; clone size: -; CDR3 length: 13; V gene: TRBV19; D gene: -; CDR3 protein: CASSILRDSPLHF; CDR3 DNA: TGTGCCAGTAGTATTCTCCGGGATTCACCCCTCCACTTT
J gene: TRBJ1-6; clone size: few; CDR3 length: 14; V gene: TRBV9; D gene: -; CDR3 protein: CASSVYMLNSPLHF; CDR3 DNA: TGTGCCAGCAGCGTGTACATGTTGAATTCACCCCTCCACTTT
J gene: TRBJ1-5; clone size: -; CDR3 length: 16; V gene: TRBV6-1; D gene: -; CDR3 protein: CASSGMTVSSNQPQHF; CDR3 DNA: TGTGCCAGCAGTGGCATGACAGTAAGTAGCAATCAGCCCCAGCATTTT
J gene: TRBJ1-1; clone size: few; CDR3 length: 13; V gene: TRBV27; D gene: -; CDR3 protein: CASSTQGDTEAFF; CDR3 DNA: TGTGCCAGCAGTACCCAGGGTGACACTGAAGCTTTCTTT
J gene: TRBJ1-4; clone size: -; CDR3 length: 14; V gene: TRBV30; D gene: -; CDR3 protein: CAWSVPGVREKLFF; CDR3 DNA: TGTGCCTGGAGTGTACCCGGGGTCCGTGAAAAACTGTTTTTT
J gene: TRBJ1-1; clone size: -; CDR3 length: 15; V gene: TRBV25-1; D gene: -; CDR3 protein: CASSAPQGLGTEAFF; CDR3 DNA: TGTGCCAGCAGTGCCCCCCAGGGGCTAGGGACTGAAGCTTTCTTT
J gene: TRBJ2-3; clone size: -; CDR3 length: 18; V gene: TRBV9; D gene: TRBD2; CDR3 protein: CASSVDPGGRLEADTQYF; CDR3 DNA: TGTGCCAGCAGCGTAGATCCGGGGGGGCGACTGGAGGCAGATACGCAGTATTTT